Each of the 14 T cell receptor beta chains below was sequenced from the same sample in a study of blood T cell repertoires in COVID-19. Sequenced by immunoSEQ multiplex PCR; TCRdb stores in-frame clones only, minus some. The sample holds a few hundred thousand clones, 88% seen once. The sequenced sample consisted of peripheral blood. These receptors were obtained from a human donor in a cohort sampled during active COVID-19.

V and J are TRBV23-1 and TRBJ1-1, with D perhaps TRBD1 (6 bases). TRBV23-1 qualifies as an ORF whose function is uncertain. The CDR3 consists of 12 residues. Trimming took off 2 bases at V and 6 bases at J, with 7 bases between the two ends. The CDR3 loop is CASSQRQAEAFF. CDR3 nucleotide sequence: TGCGCCAGCAGTCAACGACAGGCTGAAGCTTTCTTT.

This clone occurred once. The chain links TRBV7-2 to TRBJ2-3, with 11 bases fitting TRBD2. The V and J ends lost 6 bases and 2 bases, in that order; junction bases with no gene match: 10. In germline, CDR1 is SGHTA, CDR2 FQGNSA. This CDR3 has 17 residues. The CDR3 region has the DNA TGTGCCAGCAGTTCCAGGGGACTAGCGGTGATCACAGATACGCAGTATTTT. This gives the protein CASSSRGLAVITDTQYF.

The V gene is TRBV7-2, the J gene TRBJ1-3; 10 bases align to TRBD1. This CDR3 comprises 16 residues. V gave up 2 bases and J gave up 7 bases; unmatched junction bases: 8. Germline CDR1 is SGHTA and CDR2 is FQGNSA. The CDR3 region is CASSLTTGTGENTIYF. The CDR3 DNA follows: TGTGCCAGCAGCTTAACGACCGGGACAGGGGAGAACACCATATATTTT.

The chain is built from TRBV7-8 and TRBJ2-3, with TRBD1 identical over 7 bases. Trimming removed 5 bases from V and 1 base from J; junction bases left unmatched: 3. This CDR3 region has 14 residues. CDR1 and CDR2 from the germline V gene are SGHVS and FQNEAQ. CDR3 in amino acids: CASSPGQGTDTQYF. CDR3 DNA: TGTGCCAGCAGCCCTGGACAGGGCACAGATACGCAGTATTTT. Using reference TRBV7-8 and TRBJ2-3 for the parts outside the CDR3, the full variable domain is GAGVSQSPRYKVAKRGQDVALRCDPISGHVSLFWYQQALGQGPEFLTYFQNEAQLDKSGLPSDRFFAERPEGSVSTLKIQRTQQEDSAVYLCASSPGQGTDTQYFGPGTRLTVL.

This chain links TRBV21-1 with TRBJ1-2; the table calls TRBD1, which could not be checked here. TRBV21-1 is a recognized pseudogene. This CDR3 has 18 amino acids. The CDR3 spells CASSKDTHFRGRPYGYTF. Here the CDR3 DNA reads TGTGCCAGCAGCAAAGATACCCACTTCAGGGGGCGCCCCTATGGCTACACCTTC.

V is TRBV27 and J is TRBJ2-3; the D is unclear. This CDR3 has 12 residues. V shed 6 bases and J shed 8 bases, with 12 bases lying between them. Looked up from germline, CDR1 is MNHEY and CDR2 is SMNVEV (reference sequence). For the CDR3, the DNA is TGTGCCAGCAGCTCCTTTGAGGCTACGCAGTATTTT. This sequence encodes CASSSFEATQYF.

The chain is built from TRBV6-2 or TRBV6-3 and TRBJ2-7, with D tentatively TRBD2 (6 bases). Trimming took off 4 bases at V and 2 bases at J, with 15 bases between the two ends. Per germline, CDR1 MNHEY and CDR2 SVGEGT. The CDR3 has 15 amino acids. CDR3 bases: TGTGCCAGCAGTTGGTCGGGGGTGGGGACCTACGAGCAGTACTTC. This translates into CASSWSGVGTYEQYF.

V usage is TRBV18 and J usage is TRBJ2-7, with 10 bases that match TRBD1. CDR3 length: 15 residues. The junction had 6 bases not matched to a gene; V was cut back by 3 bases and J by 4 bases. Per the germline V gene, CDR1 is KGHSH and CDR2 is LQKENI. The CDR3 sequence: CASSPRTGGTYEQYF. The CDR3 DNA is TGTGCCAGCTCACCCCGGACAGGGGGAACTTACGAGCAGTACTTC.

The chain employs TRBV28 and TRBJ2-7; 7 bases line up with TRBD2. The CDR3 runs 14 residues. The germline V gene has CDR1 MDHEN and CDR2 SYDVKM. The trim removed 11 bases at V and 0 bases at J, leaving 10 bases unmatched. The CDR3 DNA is TGTGCCGCGGGTAGTAGCGGGCTCTCCTACGAGCAGTACTTC. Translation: CAAGSSGLSYEQYF.

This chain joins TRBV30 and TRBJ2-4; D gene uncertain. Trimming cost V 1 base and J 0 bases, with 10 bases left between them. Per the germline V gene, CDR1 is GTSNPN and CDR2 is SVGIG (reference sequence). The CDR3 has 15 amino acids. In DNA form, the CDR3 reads TGTGCCTGGAGTGCCGCCAGACTAGCCAAAAACATTCAGTACTTC. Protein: CAWSAARLAKNIQYF.

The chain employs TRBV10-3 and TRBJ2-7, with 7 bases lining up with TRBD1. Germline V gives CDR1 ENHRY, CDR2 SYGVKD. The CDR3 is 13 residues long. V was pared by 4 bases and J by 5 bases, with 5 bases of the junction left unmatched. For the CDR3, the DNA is TGTGCCATCAGTGTCGGGACAGTACACGAGCAGTACTTC. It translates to CAISVGTVHEQYF.

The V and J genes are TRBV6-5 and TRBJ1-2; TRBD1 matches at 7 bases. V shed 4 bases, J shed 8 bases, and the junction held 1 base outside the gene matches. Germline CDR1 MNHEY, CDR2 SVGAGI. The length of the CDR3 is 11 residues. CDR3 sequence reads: CASSSTGGYTF. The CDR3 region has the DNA TGTGCCAGCAGTTCGACAGGGGGCTACACCTTC.

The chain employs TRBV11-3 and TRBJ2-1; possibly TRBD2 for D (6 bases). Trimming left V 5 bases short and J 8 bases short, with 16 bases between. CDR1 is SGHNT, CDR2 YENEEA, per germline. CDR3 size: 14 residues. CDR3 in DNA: TGTGCCAGCAGCGTAGGGATTTCTAGCGATGAGCAGTTCTTC. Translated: CASSVGISSDEQFF.

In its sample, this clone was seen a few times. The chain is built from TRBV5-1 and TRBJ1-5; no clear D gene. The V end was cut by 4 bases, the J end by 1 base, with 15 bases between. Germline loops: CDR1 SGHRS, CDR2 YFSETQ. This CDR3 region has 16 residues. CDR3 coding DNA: TGCGCCAGCAGCCCGGAACCTAGCGGCAGCAATCAGCCCCAGCATTTT. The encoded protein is CASSPEPSGSNQPQHF.